Listed below are T cell receptor beta chains from one sample, sequenced in a study of blood T cell repertoires in COVID-19. The data were produced by immunoSEQ multiplex PCR, yet TCRdb's version contains in-frame clones alone and is incomplete. The sample carries more than 120,000 clones, over 80% recorded once. Sequencing used peripheral blood. The receptors shown here come from a man aged 50 or older who had recovered from COVID-19. Both conserved end residues are part of each CDR3. Each record gives: J gene, D gene, clone size, V gene, CDR3 DNA, CDR3 protein. A D gene is named only where the DNA matches it firmly. Not every row has a clone size; where given, it reads once, few, many or a size class.

TRBJ2-2,.,.,TRBV10-2,TGCGCCAGCAGTGAGTCAGGCCAGGGTACCGGGGAGCTGTTTTTT,CASSESGQGTGELFF
TRBJ1-1,TRBD1,once,TRBV7-2,TGTGCCAGCAGCATAAATGACAGGGGGTGGTTACCTGAAGCTTTCTTT,CASSINDRGWLPEAFF
TRBJ1-1,TRBD1,.,TRBV10-1,TGCGCCAGCAGCGAAAAGGGACAGGGGTACACTGAAGCTTTCTTT,CASSEKGQGYTEAFF
TRBJ1-1,.,.,TRBV19,TGTGCCAGTAGGTTATTCATCGGAGGATTGGTGAACACTGAAGCTTTCTTT,CASRLFIGGLVNTEAFF
TRBJ1-6,.,.,TRBV11-2,TGTGCCAGCAGCCTACGGGTTGCAGGGAGGAGGGCACCCCTCCACTTT,CASSLRVAGRRAPLHF
TRBJ2-3,.,.,TRBV7-3,TGTGCCAGCAGCTTAGGAACGGACAGTCCCACAGATACGCAGTATTTT,CASSLGTDSPTDTQYF
TRBJ2-2,.,.,TRBV6-2/TRBV6-3,TGTGCCAGCAGCCGGGAGCGCACCGGGGAGCTGTTTTTT,CASSRERTGELFF
TRBJ2-3,TRBD1,.,TRBV7-6,TGTGCCAGCAGCCCCGGACAGGGGTGGGATACGCAGTATTTT,CASSPGQGWDTQYF
TRBJ2-4,.,.,TRBV7-2,TGTGCCAGCAGCTTAGTTCTAGCCAAAAACATTCAGTACTTC,CASSLVLAKNIQYF
TRBJ1-3,TRBD1,.,TRBV6-6,TGTGCCAGCAGTTACGGACAGGGTGGAAACACCATATATTTT,CASSYGQGGNTIYF
TRBJ1-1,.,.,TRBV12-5,TGTGCTAGTGGTTTGGGGGCAAGGAACACTGAAGCTTTCTTT,CASGLGARNTEAFF
TRBJ1-1,TRBD1,few,TRBV29-1,TGCAGCTACCGGACAGGGAGTAAGACTGAAGCTTTCTTT,CSYRTGSKTEAFF
TRBJ2-5,.,.,TRBV5-6,TGTGCCAGCAGCGGAACCAGGGGTCAGGAGACCCAGTACTTC,CASSGTRGQETQYF
TRBJ1-3,.,.,TRBV4-2,TGTGCCAGCAGCCAAGAAATCCTCTTTTCGAGCTCTGGAAACACCATATATTTT,CASSQEILFSSSGNTIYF
TRBJ1-4,TRBD1,.,TRBV27,TGTGCCAGCAGTCTTGACAGGGTCGATGAAAAACTGTTTTTT,CASSLDRVDEKLFF
TRBJ2-5,TRBD1,.,TRBV6-5,TGTGCCAGCAGAGACAGGGGAAAAGAGACCCAGTACTTC,CASRDRGKETQYF
TRBJ2-3,TRBD2,.,TRBV5-1,TGCGCCAGCAGCTACCTTAGCGGGGGCACAGATACGCAGTATTTT,CASSYLSGGTDTQYF
TRBJ1-1,.,.,TRBV30,TGTGCCTGGGACAGACAGGCAGGCACTGAAGCTTTCTTT,CAWDRQAGTEAFF
TRBJ2-5,TRBD2,.,TRBV15,TGTGCCACCAGCGCTGAGCGGGGAAACCAAGAGACCCAGTACTTC,CATSAERGNQETQYF
TRBJ1-1,.,.,TRBV5-1,TGCGCCAGCAGCTTATCTTCGGGGTTGAGGTCTGAAGCTTTCTTT,CASSLSSGLRSEAFF
TRBJ1-3,.,.,TRBV6-4,TGTGCCAGCAGTGACTCGAATAGTGGTGCTGGAAACACCATATATTTT,CASSDSNSGAGNTIYF
TRBJ1-6,TRBD1,many,TRBV7-9,TGTGCCAGCAGCCCGGGACAGGGAGAACCCCTCCACTTT,CASSPGQGEPLHF
TRBJ2-5,TRBD2,.,TRBV4-3,TGCGCCAGCAGCCAAGAACTAGCGGGGGGACAAGAGACCCAGTACTTC,CASSQELAGGQETQYF
TRBJ2-1,.,.,TRBV5-6,TGTGCCAGCAGCTTGTTCGAGAACGAGCAGTTCTTC,CASSLFENEQFF
TRBJ2-7,TRBD2,.,TRBV11-3,TGTGCCAGCAGAGAGACTAGCGGGGTTCCGGGCGAGCAGTACTTC,CASRETSGVPGEQYF
TRBJ1-2,.,.,TRBV11-3,TGTGCCAGCAGCTTAGGGCAGTTTGATGGCTACACCTTC,CASSLGQFDGYTF
TRBJ1-2,.,.,TRBV5-8,TGTGCCAGCAGCTTGGCCGAGCGGGGGGCTACGGATGGCTACACCTTC,CASSLAERGATDGYTF
TRBJ2-7,TRBD1,.,TRBV4-1,TGCGCCAGCAGCCATGACAGGGGTACCTACGAGCAGTACTTC,CASSHDRGTYEQYF
TRBJ2-1,TRBD2,.,TRBV9,TGTGCCAGCAGCGTAGGCGGGGGTAATTACAATGAGCAGTTCTTC,CASSVGGGNYNEQFF
TRBJ1-1,.,.,TRBV18,TGTGCCAGCTCACCATATCAGGACATGAACACTGAAGCTTTCTTT,CASSPYQDMNTEAFF
TRBJ1-1,TRBD1,.,TRBV29-1,TGCAGCGTTGCCCCGACAGGGGGCGGGACTGAAGCTTTCTTT,CSVAPTGGGTEAFF
TRBJ2-7,TRBD2,.,TRBV6-2/TRBV6-3,TGTGCCAGCAGCCAAAGACTAGCGAACAGGAATACGCTCCGCTACGAGCAGTACTTC,CASSQRLANRNTLRYEQYF
TRBJ2-5,.,once,TRBV12-3/TRBV12-4,TGTGCCAGCAGTTTTGGTAGAGGTGAGACCCAGTACTTC,CASSFGRGETQYF
TRBJ2-2,TRBD1,.,TRBV5-1,TGCGCCAGTCGTCAGGGGGACGCATTCCCACCTACCGGGGAGCTGTTTTTT,CASRQGDAFPPTGELFF
TRBJ1-1,.,.,TRBV7-8,TGTGCCAGCAGCTATGAGGGAAGCACTGAAGCTTTCTTT,CASSYEGSTEAFF
TRBJ2-7,TRBD1,.,TRBV3-1/TRBV3-2,TGTGCCAGCAGCCGAGGACAGGACCTCTACGAGCAGTACTTC,CASSRGQDLYEQYF